Below, 19 T cell receptor beta chains from the same sample are listed, as sequenced in a study of blood T cell repertoires in COVID-19. Clones were read by immunoSEQ multiplex PCR, and TCRdb kept only the in-frame ones, dropping some. The table includes 140,000 or so clones, approximately 84% detected once. Sequencing was carried out using PBMCs or T cells enriched from blood (not recorded which). The receptor source for this set is a woman aged 18-29 years who had been exposed to COVID-19.

This clone has a handful of counts. The V gene is TRBV5-1, the J gene TRBJ1-1, with D hard to call. The CDR3 spans 16 residues. The germline V and J ends were trimmed by 0 bases and 0 bases, with 12 bases remaining between them. Per germline, CDR1 SGHRS and CDR2 YFSETQ. CDR3 nucleotide sequence: TGCGCCAGCAGCTTGGCCGCGGGCAGTGTGAACACTGAAGCTTTCTTT. It yields the protein CASSLAAGSVNTEAFF.

The J gene is TRBJ2-7, the V gene TRBV7-2, with 10 bases aligning to TRBD2. The CDR3 covers 15 residues. Unmatched junction bases numbered 9, after V lost 5 bases and J lost 5 bases. In germline, CDR1 is SGHTA, CDR2 FQGNSA. The CDR3 nucleotides are TGTGCCAGCAGCCTCACCCCTCTAGCGGGAGACGAGCAGTACTTC. Translation: CASSLTPLAGDEQYF.

This rearrangement joins TRBV9 to TRBJ2-1; 9 positions agree with TRBD2. The germline gives CDR1 SGDLS, CDR2 YYNGEE. The CDR3 covers 17 residues. Trimming took 2 bases from V and 5 from J; bases not matched to a gene: 11. The CDR3 DNA reads as TGTGCCAGCAGCGTCTCGGCGGGAGGGCCCCCCCACAATGAGCAGTTCTTC. Residues: CASSVSAGGPPHNEQFF. The variable domain in full, completed from reference TRBV9 and TRBJ2-1, reads DSGVTQTPKHLITATGQRVTLRCSPRSGDLSVYWYQQSLDQGLQFLIQYYNGEERAKGNILERFSAQQFPDLHSELNLSSLELGDSALYFCASSVSAGGPPHNEQFFGPGTRLTVL.

The chain uses TRBV6-5 and TRBJ1-5; TRBD1 is a possible D gene (6 bases). V lost 5 bases and J 0 bases, leaving 11 bases between the germline ends. This CDR3 is built from 15 residues. The germline gives CDR1 MNHEY, CDR2 SVGAGI. CDR3 sequence (DNA): TGTGCCAGCAGTACAGGGAGGGGTAGCAATCAGCCCCAGCATTTT. Translated: CASSTGRGSNQPQHF.

The J gene is TRBJ2-7, the V gene TRBV27, with 9 bases lining up with TRBD1. The CDR3 consists of 15 residues. V was pared by 6 bases and J by 5 bases, with 11 bases of the junction left unmatched. Germline CDR1 reads MNHEY; CDR2 reads SMNVEV (reference sequence). CDR3 amino acids: CASSRVDRGWDEQYF. CDR3 nucleotide sequence: TGTGCCAGCAGCCGCGTGGACAGGGGTTGGGACGAGCAGTACTTC.

The genes are TRBV30 and TRBJ1-1; tentatively, D is TRBD1 (6 bases). The CDR3 runs to 15 residues. Trimming took off 5 bases at V and 6 bases at J, with 22 bases between the two ends. CDR1 is GTSNPN, CDR2 SVGIG, per germline (reference sequence). This chain's CDR3 is CAWSSRDTHSAEAFF. Written as DNA, the CDR3 is TGTGCCTGGTCAAGCCGGGACACCCATAGCGCTGAAGCTTTCTTT.

The chain carries TRBV16 and TRBJ1-4; 8 positions match TRBD1. The CDR3 runs to 16 residues. The J segment lost 2 bases and the V segment lost 2 bases, leaving 4 bases of the junction unmatched. CDR1 is KGHSY, CDR2 FQNENV, per germline. In DNA form, the CDR3 reads TGTGCCAGCAGCCAAATCAGGGGGCGGACTAATGAAAAACTGTTTTTT. As protein: CASSQIRGRTNEKLFF.

The chain combines TRBV27 with TRBJ2-7; D is unresolved. This CDR3 has 13 amino acids. The ends were cut back, 5 bases at V and 5 bases at J, with 13 bases in the middle. CDR1 is MNHEY and CDR2 is SMNVEV in the germline V gene (reference sequence). The chain's CDR3 is CASSTQSVHEQYF. CDR3 in DNA: TGTGCCAGCAGTACCCAGAGCGTCCACGAGCAGTACTTC.

This rearrangement joins TRBV19 to TRBJ1-5; D possibly corresponds to TRBD1 (5 bases). CDR1 LNHDA and CDR2 SQIVND come from the germline V gene (reference sequence). V was cut by 9 bases and J by 1 base, with 13 bases left in between. The CDR3 totals 14 residues. DNA of the CDR3: TGTGCCAGCGGGCGGGGCTTAAGCAATCAGCCCCAGCATTTT. Its protein product is CASGRGLSNQPQHF.

The chain employs TRBV9 and TRBJ2-7, with D perhaps matching TRBD2 (6 bases). The V gene's germline CDR1 is SGDLS and CDR2 YYNGEE. This CDR3 comprises 14 residues. The V end lost 2 bases, the J end lost 2 bases, and 11 bases lay between the germline ends. Here the CDR3 reads CASSVGGRAYEQYF. The CDR3 coding sequence is TGTGCCAGCAGCGTGGGGGGTCGGGCCTACGAGCAGTACTTC.

The CDR3: CATSDSRTGFYNEQFF. The CDR3 coding sequence is TGTGCCACCAGTGATTCCCGGACGGGATTCTACAATGAGCAGTTCTTC. The rearrangement links TRBV24-1 to TRBJ2-1, with D perhaps matching TRBD2 (5 bases). The V gene lost 2 bases and the J gene lost 3 bases, with 13 bases spanning the gap. The CDR3 covers 16 residues. Germline CDR1 reads KGHDR; CDR2 reads SFDVKD.

This chain uses TRBV19 with TRBJ1-1; D gene uncertain. Germline CDR1 and CDR2: LNHDA and SQIVND (reference sequence). The CDR3 has 12 amino acids. The V gene lost 7 bases and the J gene lost 2 bases, with 8 bases spanning the gap. The CDR3 DNA sequence: TGTGCCAGTATGTACAGAAACACTGAAGCTTTCTTT. Translated: CASMYRNTEAFF.

The chain joins TRBV19 to TRBJ2-1; 10 nucleotides align to TRBD2. Germline assignment: CDR1 LNHDA and CDR2 SQIVND (reference sequence). CDR3 length equals 16 residues. V shed 4 bases and J 3 bases; nucleotides not matched to a gene: 6. The CDR3, as DNA: TGTGCCAGTAGTACGGCCGGGACTAGCGTCTACAATGAGCAGTTCTTC. Translated: CASSTAGTSVYNEQFF.

The chain joins TRBV7-6 to TRBJ1-2; 7 bases align to TRBD1. CDR1 is SGHVS, CDR2 FNYEAQ, per germline. The V gene end was trimmed by 5 bases and the J gene end by 4 bases; junction bases not matched to a gene: 4. The CDR3 runs 13 residues. CDR3 sequence: CASSHPGGYGYTF. The CDR3, as DNA: TGTGCCAGCAGCCACCCAGGGGGCTATGGCTACACCTTC.

V is TRBV6-5 and J is TRBJ1-6, with D perhaps TRBD1 (5 bases). V lost 2 bases, J lost 7 bases, and 9 bases lay in between. This CDR3 has 14 amino acids. Germline V gene sequence: CDR1 MNHEY, CDR2 SVGAGI. The CDR3 DNA sequence: TGTGCCAGCAGTTACAAGGGGAAGAATTCACCCCTCCACTTT. It is translated as CASSYKGKNSPLHF.

V usage is TRBV29-1 and J usage is TRBJ1-2; TRBD1 might be the D (6 bases). In germline, CDR1 is SQVTM, CDR2 ANQGSEA. Trimming took off 7 bases at V and 4 bases at J, with 16 bases between the two ends. The CDR3 totals 13 residues. CDR3 nucleotides: TGCAGCGCCACGGGGGGGGCAGGCTATGGCTACACCTTC. It is translated as CSATGGAGYGYTF.

The chain recombines TRBV2 with TRBJ2-1; the match to TRBD1 covers 7 bases. With V trimmed by 2 bases and J by 10 bases, 2 bases remained unmatched. Germline loops: CDR1 SNHLY, CDR2 FYNNEI. This CDR3 is built from 12 residues. CDR3 sequence reads: CASSERTGEQFF. CDR3 DNA: TGTGCCAGCAGTGAAAGGACAGGAGAGCAGTTCTTC.

The chain uses TRBV20-1 and TRBJ2-3; D not certain. V lost 4 bases, J lost 2 bases, and 7 bases lay in between. This CDR3 has 12 residues. Germline CDR1 is DFQATT and CDR2 is SNEGSKA (reference sequence). For the CDR3, the DNA is TGCAGTGCTACTGACTCCACAGATACGCAGTATTTT. This sequence encodes CSATDSTDTQYF.

The chain carries TRBV10-1 and TRBJ2-1, with TRBD2 identical over 8 bases. This CDR3 has 19 amino acids. V dropped 0 bases and J dropped 0; count of bases not matched to a gene: 10. Germline V gives CDR1 WNHNN, CDR2 SYGVQD (reference sequence). Written as DNA, the CDR3 is TGCGCCAGCAGTGAGTCGCTAGGCGGGGGGACGGCCTCCTACAATGAGCAGTTCTTC. It translates to CASSESLGGGTASYNEQFF.